This TCR beta chain was profiled in a study of CD8 T cells in ankylosing spondylitis. The CDR3 has 16 residues. Germline V lookup: CDR1 SGHTA, CDR2 FQGNSA. The V end was cut by 5 bases, the J end by 3 bases, with 16 bases between. MiXCR was run by TCRdb on the 5' RACE reads, yielding one entry per CDR3 protein. The sample has 290,000 or so distinct CDR3 sequences; less than 25% are singletons. The clonotype originates from a female donor with ankylosing spondylitis or in good health (not recorded which). Sequenced material: blood, either unsorted or a sorted T cell fraction (not recorded which). The rearrangement joins TRBV7-2 to TRBJ2-2; D gene ambiguous. The CDR3 nucleotides read TGTGCCAGCAGCGTAAATTTAAGGGCGCACACCGGGGAGCTGTTTTTT. It encodes CASSVNLRAHTGELFF. The full variable domain, completed using reference TRBV7-2 and TRBJ2-2, is GAGVSQSPSNKVTEKGKDVELRCDPISGHTALYWYRQSLGQGLEFLIYFQGNSAPDKSGLPSDRFSAERTGGSVSTLTIQRTQQEDSAVYLCASSVNLRAHTGELFFGEGSRLTVL.